The source of this TCR beta chain is a study of early T cells in non-severe SARS-CoV-2 infection. Study-wide background: RNA in bulk from unsorted whole blood was sequenced, and chains were unpaired.

Attachment of unique molecular identifiers to individual cDNA molecules was performed. TCRdb independently ran MiXCR on the 5' RACE reads; one entry per CDR3 protein. The sample carries tens of thousands of distinct CDR3 sequences, over 10% recorded once. Comments on this clonotype: Its target is unknown.

V was cut by 5 bases and J by 0 bases, with 11 bases left in between. The CDR3 is made up of 15 amino acids. Germline-derived CDR1 and CDR2 are SEHNR and FQNEAQ (reference sequence). Study-wide results and limits: Matches to VDJdb favored anti-spike CD8 responses and missed private and CD4 specificities.

Sequences were derived from whole blood, sampled at baseline. This chain joins TRBV7-9 and TRBJ2-1; no firm D call. This clonotype was obtained from an adult who was a healthcare worker with PCR-confirmed SARS-CoV-2 infection or an uninfected control (not recorded which). The CDR3 loop is CASSPRFGSYNEQFF. In nucleotides, the CDR3 is TGTGCCAGCAGCCCCCGGTTCGGCTCCTACAATGAGCAGTTCTTC.